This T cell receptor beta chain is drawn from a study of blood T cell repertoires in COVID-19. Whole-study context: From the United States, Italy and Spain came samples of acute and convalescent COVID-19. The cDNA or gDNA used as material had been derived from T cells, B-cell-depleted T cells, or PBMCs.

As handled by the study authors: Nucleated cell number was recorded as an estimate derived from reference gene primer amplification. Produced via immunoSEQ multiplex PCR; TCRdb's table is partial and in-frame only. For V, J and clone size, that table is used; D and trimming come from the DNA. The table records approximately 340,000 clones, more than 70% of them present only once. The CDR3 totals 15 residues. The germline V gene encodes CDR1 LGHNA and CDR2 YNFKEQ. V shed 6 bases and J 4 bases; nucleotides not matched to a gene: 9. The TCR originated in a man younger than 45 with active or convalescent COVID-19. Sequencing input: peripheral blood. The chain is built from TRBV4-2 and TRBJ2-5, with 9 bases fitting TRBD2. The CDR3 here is CASRVGGRAVETQYF. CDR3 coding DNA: TGTGCCAGCAGGGTTGGCGGGAGGGCCGTAGAGACCCAGTACTTC.